These T cell receptor beta chains were read from a single sample in a study of CD8+CD57+ T cells in acquired aplastic anemia. TCRdb reanalysed the reads using MiXCR and keeps one entry per CDR3 protein. This sample has about 270,000 distinct CDR3 sequences, with roughly half found just once. The sequencing sample was made of sorted CD4+, CD8+, or CD8+CD57+ T cells (not recorded which) from PBMCs. These receptors all come from a human donor with severe aplastic anemia or a healthy control (not recorded which). CDR3s include the opening cysteine and the closing phenylalanine or tryptophan. The D gene is left open where the match is weak. Clone size is stated in some rows and not others, as once, few, many or a class when expanded.

V	J	size	D	CDR3	DNA
TRBV4-1	TRBJ2-1	few	-	CASSQGDVNEQFF	TGCGCCAGCAGCCAAGGTGACGTCAATGAGCAGTTCTTC
TRBV15	TRBJ1-6	-	-	CATSRGRGGSPLHF	TGTGCCACCAGCAGAGGGAGGGGAGGGTCACCCCTCCACTTT
TRBV7-9	TRBJ2-2	few	-	CASAGGETGELFF	TGTGCCAGCGCAGGGGGGGAGACCGGGGAGCTGTTTTTT
TRBV5-1	TRBJ2-1	many	-	CASREDGVFGEQFF	TGCGCCAGCAGGGAGGATGGGGTTTTCGGTGAGCAGTTCTTC
TRBV20-1	TRBJ2-1	-	TRBD2	CSALPGLAGGRNEQFF	TGCAGTGCTCTTCCGGGACTAGCGGGGGGGCGGAATGAGCAGTTCTTC
TRBV28	TRBJ2-2	-	TRBD1	CASSLPSGTVRTGELFF	TGTGCCAGCAGCTTGCCGTCCGGGACAGTAAGGACCGGGGAGCTGTTTTTT
TRBV9	TRBJ1-5	many	-	CASSVGPLNQPQHF	TGTGCCAGCAGCGTGGGCCCGCTAAATCAGCCCCAGCATTTT
TRBV9	TRBJ2-3	-	-	CASSVGPRGGTDTQYF	TGTGCCAGCAGCGTAGGGCCGAGGGGAGGCACAGATACGCAGTATTTT
TRBV5-1	TRBJ1-1	many	-	CASSLAAGSTEAFF	TGCGCCAGCAGCTTGGCGGCAGGGTCGACTGAAGCTTTCTTT
TRBV7-6	TRBJ1-3	-	-	CASSTPGNTIYF	TGTGCCAGCAGCACTCCTGGAAACACCATATATTTT
TRBV15	TRBJ2-2	-	TRBD1	CATWGQGNTGELFF	TGTGCCACTTGGGGACAGGGGAACACCGGGGAGCTGTTTTTT
TRBV19	TRBJ2-1	-	TRBD1	CASSPGTGGWDEQFF	TGTGCCAGCAGTCCCGGGACAGGGGGCTGGGATGAGCAGTTCTTC
TRBV7-9	TRBJ2-6	-	-	CASMLWVSSGANVLTF	TGTGCCAGCATGCTGTGGGTCTCCTCTGGGGCCAACGTCCTGACTTTC
TRBV5-1	TRBJ2-7	many	-	CASSLEVETRPSYYEQYF	TGCGCCAGCAGCTTGGAGGTGGAGACCAGGCCCTCCTACTACGAGCAGTACTTC
TRBV5-1	TRBJ2-3	many	TRBD2	CASSNSGGLTDTQYF	TGCGCCAGCAGCAATAGCGGGGGGCTCACAGATACGCAGTATTTT
TRBV15	TRBJ1-5	-	TRBD1	CATRGQGVNQPQHF	TGTGCCACCAGAGGACAGGGGGTTAATCAGCCCCAGCATTTT
TRBV4-1	TRBJ1-1	many	-	CASSRDTAGAEAFF	TGCGCCAGCAGCCGCGACACAGCTGGGGCTGAAGCTTTCTTT
TRBV7-3	TRBJ2-1	-	-	CASSLVLGAGQFF	TGTGCCAGCAGCTTAGTGTTGGGGGCCGGGCAGTTCTTC
TRBV20-1	TRBJ2-7	-	-	CSANRVSEQYF	TGCAGTGCCAATCGGGTTTCAGAGCAGTACTTC
TRBV15	TRBJ2-7	few	-	CATSRGGGGVSYEQYF	TGTGCCACCAGCAGAGGGGGCGGGGGCGTCTCCTACGAGCAGTACTTC
TRBV29-1	TRBJ1-1	-	-	CSVGTAQRMNTEAFF	TGCAGCGTTGGGACAGCGCAACGCATGAACACTGAAGCTTTCTTT
TRBV2	TRBJ1-2	many	TRBD1	CASSQTGHYGYTF	TGTGCCAGCAGTCAGACAGGGCACTATGGCTACACCTTC
TRBV18	TRBJ1-2	many	TRBD1	CASSPTGVGYGYTF	TGTGCCAGCTCACCTACAGGGGTCGGCTATGGCTACACCTTC
TRBV6-5	TRBJ1-5	-	TRBD1	CASSRTGIGQPQHF	TGTGCCAGCAGCAGGACAGGGATAGGTCAGCCCCAGCATTTT
TRBV4-3	TRBJ2-3	many	TRBD2	CASSQDLTRLAAQYF	TGCGCCAGCAGCCAAGATCTGACTAGGCTAGCGGCGCAGTATTTT
TRBV6-1	TRBJ2-3	-	-	CASSEALRGDTQYF	TGTGCCAGCAGTGAAGCGCTTCGGGGGGATACGCAGTATTTT